This TCR beta chain was captured in a study of CD8+ T cells in alopecia areata. Across the study: Oral tofacitinib (5 to 10 mg twice daily) was administered to treated patients.

Whole-study results and caveats: Normal skin's resident alphabeta T cells are sequenced alongside lesional scalp T cells.

Comment on this clone: No antigen is known for it.

Treatment reported: oral pan-JAK inhibitor, 5-10 mg twice daily. Sorting of CD4+ and CD8+ T cells was performed on PBMCs. The CDR3 sequence is 15 residues long. Germline V gene sequence: CDR1 SGDLS, CDR2 YYNGEE. The V gene lost 0 bases and the J gene lost 7 bases, with 13 bases spanning the gap. cDNA prepared by RNA extraction and subsequent reverse transcription served as the template for sequencing. Data came from immunoSEQ multiplex PCR; TCRdb stores just in-frame clones and leaves some out. This sample has fewer than 150,000 clones, with 75% to 85% found just once. This TCR came from a human donor with alopecia areata. This chain links TRBV9 with TRBJ1-4; D unresolved. The sample consisted of CD8+ T cells sorted from blood, taken at week 4, from a patient treated with tofacitinib. The CDR3 DNA sequence: TGTGCCAGCAGCGTAGAAGGACTCTGGGGTGAAAAACTGTTTTTT. This sequence encodes CASSVEGLWGEKLFF.